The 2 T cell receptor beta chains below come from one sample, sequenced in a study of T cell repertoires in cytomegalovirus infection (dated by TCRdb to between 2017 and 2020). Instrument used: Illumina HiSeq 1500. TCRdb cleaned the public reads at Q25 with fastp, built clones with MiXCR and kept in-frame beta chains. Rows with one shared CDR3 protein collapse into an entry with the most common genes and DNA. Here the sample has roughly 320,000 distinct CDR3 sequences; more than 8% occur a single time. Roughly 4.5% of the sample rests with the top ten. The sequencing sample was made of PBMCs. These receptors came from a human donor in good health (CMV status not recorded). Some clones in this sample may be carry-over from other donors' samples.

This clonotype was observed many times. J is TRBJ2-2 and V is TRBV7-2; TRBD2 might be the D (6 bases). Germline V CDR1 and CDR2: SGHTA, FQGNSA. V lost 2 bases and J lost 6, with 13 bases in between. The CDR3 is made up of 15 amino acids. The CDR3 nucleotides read TGTGCCAGCAGCTTAAGCTCAGGAGGGGCCGGGGAGCTGTTTTTT. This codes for CASSLSSGGAGELFF.

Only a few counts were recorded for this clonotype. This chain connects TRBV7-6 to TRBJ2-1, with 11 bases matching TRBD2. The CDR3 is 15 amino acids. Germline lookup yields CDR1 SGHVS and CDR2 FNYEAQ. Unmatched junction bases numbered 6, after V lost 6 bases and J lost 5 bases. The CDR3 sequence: CASSLTSGRHNEQFF. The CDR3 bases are TGTGCCAGCAGTCTAACTAGCGGGAGACACAATGAGCAGTTCTTC.